These T cell receptor beta chains were read from a single sample in a study of T-cell memory formation after mild COVID-19. MiXCR, run by TCRdb on the 5' RACE reads, gives a single entry per CDR3 protein. The sample lists 200,000 to 250,000 distinct CDR3 sequences; 9.5% were seen once. Sample: PBMCs or a T cell subset sorted from them (not recorded which). The source of these receptors is a man aged 18 to 30 who had mild COVID-19 (a few samples of this study predate the infection). Cell type and time point are not known. The CDR3 runs from the conserved cysteine through the conserved F or W.

v_call	j_call	cdr3_aa
TRBV12-3/TRBV12-4	TRBJ2-1	CASSFPGLGSYNEQFF
TRBV20-1	TRBJ2-3	CSARDWRLAGGDTQYF
TRBV29-1	TRBJ2-5	CSVRLETQYF
TRBV20-1	TRBJ2-3	CSARVPGPDTQYF
TRBV20-1	TRBJ2-4	CSAPPGGLAKNIQYF
TRBV6-2/TRBV6-3	TRBJ2-3	CASSVAGAGTDTQYF
TRBV12-3/TRBV12-4	TRBJ1-5	CASSRNQGGDKPQHF
TRBV10-3	TRBJ2-2	CAIRNSTGELFF
TRBV7-2	TRBJ2-1	CASSDRTSGANEQFF
TRBV12-3/TRBV12-4	TRBJ2-7	CASSFRPRYEQYF
TRBV5-1	TRBJ2-1	CASSTGGQGAHNEQFF
TRBV6-5	TRBJ1-2	CASKDPNYGYTF
TRBV4-3	TRBJ2-3	CASSQEVRTDTQYF
TRBV5-1	TRBJ2-1	CASRVGPSTDEQFF
TRBV5-1	TRBJ2-1	CASSLGVGVFF
TRBV20-1	TRBJ1-2	CSASAGRIYGYTF
TRBV11-2	TRBJ2-3	CASSLERLETQYF
TRBV5-1	TRBJ2-5	CASSLEGRGETQYF
TRBV11-2	TRBJ2-1	CASSPTLGLSNEQFF
TRBV12-3/TRBV12-4	TRBJ1-1	CASTRGGTGAMNTEAFF
TRBV9	TRBJ2-1	CASSVVQDSYNEQFF
TRBV7-2	TRBJ2-2	CASSMGQPTGELFF
TRBV5-1	TRBJ1-3	CASSLQGSGNTIYF
TRBV18	TRBJ1-1	CASSPRVSLRGEKTNTEAFF
TRBV19	TRBJ1-5	CASSIQGEGQPQHF
TRBV5-4	TRBJ2-5	CASSRQGAHETQYF
TRBV24-1	TRBJ2-5	CATSDYGTGQETQYF